These 20 T cell receptor beta chains share one sample of origin, sequenced in a study of Graves' ophthalmopathy and Graves' hyperthyroidism. Amplified TCR beta CDR3 regions were obtained using RNA transcripts as template. Following a first-round RT-PCR that used HTBI primers, a second-round multiplex PCR was carried out. One entry per CDR3 protein, called by TCRdb with MiXCR from the multiplex PCR reads. The sample lists about 550,000 distinct CDR3 sequences; under 40% were seen once. Input material: peripheral blood or thyroid tissue (not recorded which). The source of these receptors is an adult man with Graves' hyperthyroidism.

Comments on this clonotype: This may be a read error, as it is one base from a much larger clone. The CDR3: CAISEGTGSPSGNTIYF. The CDR3 DNA reads TGTGCCATCAGTGAAGGGACAGGGTCGCCCTCTGGAAACACCATATATTTT. The chain combines TRBV10-3 with TRBJ1-3; TRBD1 aligns across 9 bases. Looked up from germline, CDR1 is ENHRY and CDR2 is SYGVKD. V lost 3 bases and J lost 0; bases outside the gene matches: 6. The length of the CDR3 is 17 residues.

As to this clonotype: A much larger clonotype is one base distant, so this may be a read error. The rearrangement uses TRBV9 and TRBJ1-6; D is unresolved. Germline V lookup: CDR1 SGDLS, CDR2 YYNGEE. Trimming took 3 bases from V and 8 from J, leaving 9 bases between them. CDR3 length: 13 amino acids. The CDR3, as DNA: TGTGCCAGCAGCGCTCGAGAGGATTCACCCCTCCACTTT. Its protein is CASSAREDSPLHF.

A word on this clonotype: Being one base from a much bigger clone, this may be a read error. The rearrangement links TRBV19 to TRBJ2-7; 9 nucleotides line up with TRBD2. The length of the CDR3 is 16 residues. The germline gives CDR1 LNHDA, CDR2 SQIVND (reference sequence). V shed 8 bases, J shed 0 bases, and the junction held 11 bases outside the gene matches. The CDR3 is CASDKGPSGTSYEQYF. The CDR3 region has the DNA TGTGCCAGTGACAAAGGCCCTAGCGGGACCTCCTACGAGCAGTACTTC. Supplemented by reference TRBV19 and TRBJ2-7, the full variable domain reads DGGITQSPKYLFRKEGQNVTLSCEQNLNHDAMYWYRQDPGQGLRLIYYSQIVNDFQKGDIAEGYSVSREKKESFPLTVTSAQKNPTAFYLCASDKGPSGTSYEQYFGPGTRLTVT.

This clonotype appeared many times. The V call is TRBV7-9, the J call TRBJ2-5; possible D gene TRBD1, 6 bases. This CDR3 comprises 15 residues. The V end was cut by 4 bases, the J end by 1 base, with 13 bases between. Germline V gene data show CDR1 as SEHNR and CDR2 as FQNEAQ (reference sequence). In DNA, the CDR3 is TGTGCCAGCAGCTCTGCCGGGACACCCCAAGAGACCCAGTACTTC. This codes for CASSSAGTPQETQYF. Full variable domain (outside the CDR3, taken from reference TRBV7-9 and TRBJ2-5): DTGVSQNPRHKITKRGQNVTFRCDPISEHNRLYWYRQTLGQGPEFLTYFQNEAQLEKSRLLSDRFSAERPKGSFSTLEIQRTEQGDSAMYLCASSSAGTPQETQYFGPGTRLLVL.

With regard to this clonotype: No conserved phenylalanine or tryptophan is present at the end of the CDR3, so a read error is the likely explanation. The gene calls are TRBV7-9 and TRBJ1-2; D is undetermined. From germline, CDR1 is SEHNR and CDR2 FQNEAQ (reference sequence). Trimming took off 6 bases at V and 6 bases at J, with 17 bases between the two ends. The CDR3 runs to 14 residues. The CDR3 loop is CASSYYAGDHGYTL. The CDR3 bases are TGTGCCAGCAGTTACTACGCGGGTGACCATGGCTACACCCTC.

In its sample, this clonotype was seen many times. The chain is built from TRBV24-1 and TRBJ1-1, with 7 bases fitting TRBD1. The CDR3 has 13 residues. From germline, CDR1 is KGHDR and CDR2 SFDVKD. V lost 7 bases to trimming and J lost 4 bases; unmatched junction nucleotides: 5. The CDR3 DNA is TGTGCCACCAGCCGACAGGGTTCCACTGAAGCTTTCTTT. The encoded protein is CATSRQGSTEAFF.

V is TRBV15 and J is TRBJ1-4; a possible D gene is TRBD1 (5 bases). CDR1 LNHNV and CDR2 YYDKDF come from the germline V gene (reference sequence). CDR3 length: 15 residues. V was clipped by 3 bases and J by 8 bases, with 16 bases between them. CDR3 coding DNA: TGTGCCACCAGCAGGGGTCCAGGGATAGAGGAAAAACTGTTTTTT. As protein: CATSRGPGIEEKLFF.

For this clonotype: Because the CDR3's place on the DNA is in doubt, the DNA is left out and the CDR3 is given as listed by TCRdb. The chain couples TRBV20-1 to TRBJ2-6; TRBD1 is the table's D call, not checked against the DNA. Germline V gene data show CDR1 as DFQATT and CDR2 as SNEGSKA (reference sequence). The CDR3 adds up to 17 amino acids, both ends counted. This chain's CDR3 is CSAPLTGVGPGANVLTF.

The sample holds one count of this clonotype. The chain joins TRBV5-1 to TRBJ2-5; 7 positions match TRBD1. Germline V gene lookup returns CDR1 SGHRS and CDR2 YFSETQ. The CDR3 has 16 amino acids. J lost 5 bases, V lost 0 bases, and 10 bases had no gene match. CDR3: CASSLAQGRGEETQYF. CDR3 in DNA: TGCGCCAGCAGCTTGGCACAGGGGAGAGGCGAGGAGACCCAGTACTTC.

This clonotype was seen many times. The rearrangement uses TRBV10-2 and TRBJ1-5, with D hard to call. The CDR3 totals 14 residues. Trimming removed 4 bases from V and 4 bases from J, with 11 bases in between. The germline gives CDR1 WSHSY, CDR2 SAAADI. CDR3 DNA: TGCGCCAGCAGTGGTTTTACACTGAATCAGCCCCAGCATTTT. Its translation is CASSGFTLNQPQHF.

The rearrangement joins TRBV29-1 to TRBJ2-2, with a possible D match to TRBD1 (6 bases). Trimming took off 6 bases at V and 2 bases at J, with 19 bases between the two ends. There are 16 residues in the CDR3. CDR1 and CDR2 from the germline V gene are SQVTM and ANQGSEA. CDR3 bases: TGCAGCGTCGCCGGGACATTCTCTGGAAACACCGGGGAGCTGTTTTTT. Amino acids: CSVAGTFSGNTGELFF.

The V and J genes are TRBV7-2 and TRBJ2-7, with 8 nucleotides matching TRBD2. Germline values: CDR1 SGHTA, CDR2 FQGNSA. Trimming removed 5 bases from V and 6 bases from J; junction bases left unmatched: 12. The CDR3 length is 15 residues. The CDR3 spells CASSLMTGLAGEQYF. The CDR3 DNA is TGTGCCAGCAGCCTTATGACAGGACTAGCAGGCGAGCAGTACTTC. The variable domain in full, completed from reference TRBV7-2 and TRBJ2-7, reads GAGVSQSPSNKVTEKGKDVELRCDPISGHTALYWYRQSLGQGLEFLIYFQGNSAPDKSGLPSDRFSAERTGGSVSTLTIQRTQQEDSAVYLCASSLMTGLAGEQYFGPGTRLTVT.

This clonotype was seen at least ten times. The V and J genes are TRBV25-1 and TRBJ1-4; a weak D match, TRBD1 (5 bases). Trimming pared 0 bases from V and 7 bases from J, leaving 12 bases between. CDR1 is MGHDK, CDR2 SYGVNS, per germline. The CDR3 is 15 residues long. CDR3 residues: CASSEYRVSPEKLFF. CDR3 sequence (DNA): TGTGCCAGCAGTGAATACAGGGTCTCGCCTGAAAAACTGTTTTTT.

The rearrangement joins TRBV29-1 to TRBJ1-2; 10 bases map to TRBD1. With 6 bases clipped from V and 7 bases from J, the junction kept 5 bases outside the gene matches. Germline-derived CDR1 and CDR2 are SQVTM and ANQGSEA. The CDR3 is 12 amino acids. The CDR3 DNA reads TGCAGCGTATGGACAGGGGGAACTGGCTACACCTTC. It codes for CSVWTGGTGYTF.

The gene calls are TRBV19 and TRBJ1-2; no definite D call. Germline CDR1 LNHDA, CDR2 SQIVND (reference sequence). V was shortened by 5 bases and J by 4 bases, with 11 bases between the two germline ends. The length of the CDR3 is 13 residues. The CDR3 DNA reads as TGTGCCAGTAGTTCAGGACTGGTCTATGGCTACACCTTC. It codes for CASSSGLVYGYTF.

This clonotype was recorded at least ten times. This chain joins TRBV20-1 and TRBJ2-7; 8 positions match TRBD2. Germline trimming cut 3 bases from V and 3 bases from J; bases unmatched to any gene: 10. CDR1 is DFQATT and CDR2 is SNEGSKA in the germline V gene (reference sequence). This CDR3 has 15 amino acids. CDR3 sequence reads: CSASGSGRVGYEQYF. Here the CDR3 DNA reads TGCAGTGCTAGCGGCAGCGGGAGAGTAGGCTACGAGCAGTACTTC.

This clonotype was seen more than once but under ten times. The V gene is TRBV4-1, the J gene TRBJ1-1; D is possibly TRBD1 (5 bases). CDR1 and CDR2 from the germline V gene are MGHRA and YSYEKL. Trimming removed 2 bases from V and 7 bases from J, with 20 bases in between. The CDR3 has 16 residues. The CDR3 region is CASSQKRGRDRFEAFF. The CDR3 nucleotides are TGCGCCAGCAGCCAAAAGAGGGGTCGGGACCGATTTGAAGCTTTCTTT.

Worth noting for this clonotype: At one end, the junction sequence differs from germline, possibly due to a read error. The chain's CDR3 is CSARQGDEQHF. CDR3 in DNA: TGCAGTGCTAGACAGGGGGACGAGCAGCACTTC. This rearrangement joins TRBV20-1 to TRBJ2-7, with 7 nucleotides matching TRBD1. Germline V gene sequence: CDR1 DFQATT, CDR2 SNEGSKA (reference sequence). The CDR3 is 11 residues long.

The chain employs TRBV2 and TRBJ2-5; 8 bases match TRBD2. With the DNA end fitting TRBJ2-1 better, the J assignment may be wrong. Per germline, CDR1 SNHLY and CDR2 FYNNEI. This CDR3 comprises 15 residues. The CDR3: CASIALAGVYNEQFF. CDR3 DNA: TGTGCCAGCATAGCCCTAGCGGGCGTCTACAATGAGCAGTTCTTC.

The chain links TRBV5-1 to TRBJ2-2, with D perhaps matching TRBD1 (5 bases). Per germline, CDR1 SGHRS and CDR2 YFSETQ. The CDR3 is 18 amino acids. V lost 0 bases and J lost 2, with 17 bases in between. CDR3 nucleotides: TGCGCCAGCAGCTTGGCATCTCCTGGCAGGGTAAACACCGGGGAGCTGTTTTTT. This translates into CASSLASPGRVNTGELFF. The full variable domain, in which reference TRBV5-1 and TRBJ2-2 provide the parts outside the CDR3, is KAGVTQTPRYLIKTRGQQVTLSCSPISGHRSVSWYQQTPGQGLQFLFEYFSETQRNKGNFPGRFSGRQFSNSRSEMNVSTLELGDSALYLCASSLASPGRVNTGELFFGEGSRLTVL.